This T cell receptor (beta chain) was sequenced in a study of blood T cell repertoires in COVID-19. Original data processing: Amplifying reference gene primers gave estimates of nucleated cell counts. The table came from immunoSEQ multiplex PCR; TCRdb's copy has only in-frame clones and leaves some out. Clone size and V and J calls were adopted from that table, with D and trimming inferred from the DNA. The sample holds under 300,000 clones, approximately 86% seen once. CDR1 is LNHDA and CDR2 is SQIVND in the germline V gene (reference sequence). The CDR3 spans 14 residues. V was pared by 2 bases and J by 4 bases, with 11 bases between.

The clonotype comes from an elderly woman with active or convalescent COVID-19. The specimen was peripheral blood. The rearrangement uses TRBV19 and TRBJ1-1, with no clear D. CDR3 nucleotides: TGTGCCAGTAGTATACCGGGTGGAAGCACTGAAGCTTTCTTT. Protein sequence: CASSIPGGSTEAFF.